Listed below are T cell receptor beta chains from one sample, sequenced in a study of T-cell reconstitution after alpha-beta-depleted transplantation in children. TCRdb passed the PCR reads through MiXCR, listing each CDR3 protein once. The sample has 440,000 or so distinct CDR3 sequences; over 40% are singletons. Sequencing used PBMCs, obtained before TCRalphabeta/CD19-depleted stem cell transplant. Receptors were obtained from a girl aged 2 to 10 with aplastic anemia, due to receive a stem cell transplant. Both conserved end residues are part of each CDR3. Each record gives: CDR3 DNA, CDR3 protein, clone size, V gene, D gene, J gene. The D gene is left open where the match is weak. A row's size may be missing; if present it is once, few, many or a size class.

CDR3 DNA: TGTGCCATCAGTGAGCCGCAGGGGCCAGAGACCCAGTACTTC
CDR3 protein: CAISEPQGPETQYF
clone size: many
V gene: TRBV10-3
D gene: .
J gene: TRBJ2-5

CDR3 DNA: TGTGCCAGCAGCGCTTCCTTAGCTGCCGGGGAGCTGTTTTTT
CDR3 protein: CASSASLAAGELFF
clone size: .
V gene: TRBV7-1
D gene: .
J gene: TRBJ2-2

CDR3 DNA: TGTGCCAGCAGTTTAGGGCACCCGGTGCAGTACTTC
CDR3 protein: CASSLGHPVQYF
clone size: .
V gene: TRBV12-3/TRBV12-4
D gene: .
J gene: TRBJ2-7

CDR3 DNA: TGTGCCAGCAGCTACGGGGGGCCGAACACTGAAGCTTTCTTT
CDR3 protein: CASSYGGPNTEAFF
clone size: .
V gene: TRBV7-9
D gene: .
J gene: TRBJ1-1

CDR3 DNA: TGTGCCAGCTCATCTAGCGGGAGGGCCTCCGGGGAGCTGTTTTTT
CDR3 protein: CASSSSGRASGELFF
clone size: .
V gene: TRBV18
D gene: TRBD2
J gene: TRBJ2-2

CDR3 DNA: TGCGCCAGCAGCTTGGTGACTAGCGGGGGTTCTTACGAGCAGTACTTC
CDR3 protein: CASSLVTSGGSYEQYF
clone size: .
V gene: TRBV5-1
D gene: TRBD2
J gene: TRBJ2-7

CDR3 DNA: TGTGCCAGCAGAGGTAGGGCCAACAATGAGCAGTTCTTC
CDR3 protein: CASRGRANNEQFF
clone size: many
V gene: TRBV25-1
D gene: .
J gene: TRBJ2-1

CDR3 DNA: TGTGCCATCAGTGATTTGGGGGAGCAGTACTTC
CDR3 protein: CAISDLGEQYF
clone size: once
V gene: TRBV10-3
D gene: .
J gene: TRBJ2-7

CDR3 DNA: TGTGCCAGTAAGGGTCGGGGGGAGACCCAGTACTTC
CDR3 protein: CASKGRGETQYF
clone size: few
V gene: TRBV19
D gene: .
J gene: TRBJ2-5

CDR3 DNA: TGTGCCAGCAGTGATTTGCGGGTTCGACCTGAAGCTTTCTTT
CDR3 protein: CASSDLRVRPEAFF
clone size: many
V gene: TRBV2
D gene: .
J gene: TRBJ1-1

CDR3 DNA: TGCGCCAGCAGCTTGTTGGGGGACAGCAATCAGCCCCAGCATTTT
CDR3 protein: CASSLLGDSNQPQHF
clone size: .
V gene: TRBV5-1
D gene: .
J gene: TRBJ1-5

CDR3 DNA: TGTGCCAGCAGTTTGCGGGTTGATGGCTACAGCTTC
CDR3 protein: CASSLRVDGYSF
clone size: .
V gene: TRBV12-3/TRBV12-4
D gene: .
J gene: TRBJ1-2

CDR3 DNA: TGTGCCAGCCGGGGGAGGGACGAGCAGTACTTC
CDR3 protein: CASRGRDEQYF
clone size: .
V gene: TRBV6-6
D gene: TRBD2
J gene: TRBJ2-7

CDR3 DNA: TGTGCCAGCAGCAAGACAGGGGTAGGCTACGAGCAGTACTTC
CDR3 protein: CASSKTGVGYEQYF
clone size: many
V gene: TRBV6-5
D gene: TRBD1
J gene: TRBJ2-7

CDR3 DNA: TGCAGTGCTAGAGCGCCGGACAGACCGAACACTGAAGCTTTCTTT
CDR3 protein: CSARAPDRPNTEAFF
clone size: few
V gene: TRBV20-1
D gene: .
J gene: TRBJ1-1

CDR3 DNA: TGCAGCGTTGAAGATCGGGGACTAGCTGCCGGGGAGCAGTACTTC
CDR3 protein: CSVEDRGLAAGEQYF
clone size: .
V gene: TRBV29-1
D gene: TRBD2
J gene: TRBJ2-7

CDR3 DNA: TGTGCCACCTCAGGGTACTCCTACGAGCAGTACTTC
CDR3 protein: CATSGYSYEQYF
clone size: .
V gene: TRBV25-1
D gene: .
J gene: TRBJ2-7

CDR3 DNA: TGTGCCAGCAGTTCCCAGTTTACCGAGCAGTTCTTC
CDR3 protein: CASSSQFTEQFF
clone size: .
V gene: TRBV27
D gene: .
J gene: TRBJ2-1

CDR3 DNA: TGTGCCTGGAACCGAGCGGGAGGGCCTCAGTTCTTC
CDR3 protein: CAWNRAGGPQFF
clone size: few
V gene: TRBV30
D gene: TRBD2
J gene: TRBJ2-1

CDR3 DNA: TGCAGTGCTAGACCTCCTATCGGGGGGACAGGGGGCTGGTATGGCTACACCTTC
CDR3 protein: CSARPPIGGTGGWYGYTF
clone size: .
V gene: TRBV20-1
D gene: TRBD1
J gene: TRBJ1-2

CDR3 DNA: TGTGCCAGCAGCTTGAACACTTTGGAAGACACCATATATTTT
CDR3 protein: CASSLNTLEDTIYF
clone size: many
V gene: TRBV5-5
D gene: .
J gene: TRBJ1-3

CDR3 DNA: TGTGCCAGCAGTTCGAACGCAAAGGGACAGGGTGATGGCTACACCTTC
CDR3 protein: CASSSNAKGQGDGYTF
clone size: .
V gene: TRBV28
D gene: TRBD1
J gene: TRBJ1-2

CDR3 DNA: TGCGCCAGCAGCTTGGAGGGGACAGGGAGTGGCTACACCTTC
CDR3 protein: CASSLEGTGSGYTF
clone size: few
V gene: TRBV5-1
D gene: TRBD1
J gene: TRBJ1-2

CDR3 DNA: TGTGCCAGCAGCTTAGCGCTAGTACCTAACTACGAGCAGTACTTC
CDR3 protein: CASSLALVPNYEQYF
clone size: few
V gene: TRBV7-8
D gene: .
J gene: TRBJ2-7

CDR3 DNA: TGTGCCAGCAGCTTAGTAGTGGATACGCAGTATTTT
CDR3 protein: CASSLVVDTQYF
clone size: .
V gene: TRBV7-8
D gene: .
J gene: TRBJ2-3

CDR3 DNA: TGTGCCAGCAGTTCCCCCGGGGGCAGTTCCTACGAGCAGTACTTC
CDR3 protein: CASSSPGGSSYEQYF
clone size: .
V gene: TRBV6-5
D gene: .
J gene: TRBJ2-7

CDR3 DNA: TGTGCCAGCAGTTTTGGAGGTGACTCTGGAAACACCATATATTTT
CDR3 protein: CASSFGGDSGNTIYF
clone size: .
V gene: TRBV28
D gene: .
J gene: TRBJ1-3

CDR3 DNA: TGTGCCAGCAGTTACTCGAATACCCTTAGCGGGTGGGATGTGGATGAGCAGTACTTC
CDR3 protein: CASSYSNTLSGWDVDEQYF
clone size: .
V gene: TRBV6-5
D gene: TRBD2
J gene: TRBJ2-7

CDR3 DNA: TGTGCCAGCTCACTATTCGGGACAGGCTCCTACGAGCAGTACTTC
CDR3 protein: CASSLFGTGSYEQYF
clone size: .
V gene: TRBV18
D gene: TRBD1
J gene: TRBJ2-7

CDR3 DNA: TGTGCCAGCAGTGAAGCTGGGGGACAGGGACTCTATGGCTACACCTTC
CDR3 protein: CASSEAGGQGLYGYTF
clone size: many
V gene: TRBV6-1
D gene: TRBD1
J gene: TRBJ1-2

CDR3 DNA: TGTGCCAGCAGAGACAGGACTCACTATTACGAGCAGTACTTC
CDR3 protein: CASRDRTHYYEQYF
clone size: .
V gene: TRBV28
D gene: .
J gene: TRBJ2-7

CDR3 DNA: TGCGCCAGCAGTGGGTGGGGACAGGGTAGCGCGGGGGACGCCGGGGAGCTGTTTTTT
CDR3 protein: CASSGWGQGSAGDAGELFF
clone size: once
V gene: TRBV10-2
D gene: TRBD1
J gene: TRBJ2-2

CDR3 DNA: TGTGCCAGCAGTCAAGGGCCGGGATTAGGCTACGAGCAGTACTTC
CDR3 protein: CASSQGPGLGYEQYF
clone size: many
V gene: TRBV28
D gene: .
J gene: TRBJ2-7

CDR3 DNA: TGTGCCAGCAGCTTGGTAGCGGGAGGCTCCTTCTACGAGCAGTACTTC
CDR3 protein: CASSLVAGGSFYEQYF
clone size: .
V gene: TRBV7-2
D gene: TRBD2
J gene: TRBJ2-7

CDR3 DNA: TGCAGTGCCAGAAGGGATACTAGCACAGATACGCAGTATTTT
CDR3 protein: CSARRDTSTDTQYF
clone size: .
V gene: TRBV20-1
D gene: .
J gene: TRBJ2-3

CDR3 DNA: TGTGCCAGCACCGTTACAGGGGGAGGGAGCACAGATACGCAGTATTTT
CDR3 protein: CASTVTGGGSTDTQYF
clone size: .
V gene: TRBV7-6
D gene: .
J gene: TRBJ2-3

CDR3 DNA: TGCGCCAGCAGTCAATCGGCGGCTAAGAAAACGCAGTATTTT
CDR3 protein: CASSQSAAKKTQYF
clone size: .
V gene: TRBV23-1
D gene: .
J gene: TRBJ2-3

CDR3 DNA: TGTGGATTGGACGGGACTAGCACAGATACGCAGTATTTT
CDR3 protein: CGLDGTSTDTQYF
clone size: .
V gene: TRBV7-9
D gene: .
J gene: TRBJ2-3

CDR3 DNA: TGTGCCAGCAGCCGACAGAGTGAAAAACTGTTTTTT
CDR3 protein: CASSRQSEKLFF
clone size: .
V gene: TRBV6-6
D gene: .
J gene: TRBJ1-4

CDR3 DNA: TGTGCCAGCAGCTTTGGAACGGATCCCGATACGCAGTATTTT
CDR3 protein: CASSFGTDPDTQYF
clone size: .
V gene: TRBV5-5
D gene: .
J gene: TRBJ2-3

CDR3 DNA: TGTGCCAGCAGCTTGCGAAGCGGGGGGGCAGCAGATACGCAGTATTTT
CDR3 protein: CASSLRSGGAADTQYF
clone size: .
V gene: TRBV5-6
D gene: TRBD2
J gene: TRBJ2-3

CDR3 DNA: TGCAGCGGCGGGAGGTTAACCTACAATGAGCAGTTCTTC
CDR3 protein: CSGGRLTYNEQFF
clone size: many
V gene: TRBV29-1
D gene: TRBD2
J gene: TRBJ2-1